This T cell receptor (beta chain) was identified in a study of blood T cell repertoires in COVID-19. Study-wide background: Sites across the United States, Italy and Spain contributed samples from acute and convalescent COVID-19. T cells, B-cell-depleted T cells, or PBMCs supplied cDNA or gDNA.

Original processing methods: Amplifying reference gene primers gave estimates of nucleated cell counts. Measured with immunoSEQ multiplex PCR; TCRdb has only the in-frame clones, and not every one. That table furnishes V, J and clone size, whereas the DNA furnished D and trimming. Of about 220,000 clones detected, approximately 85% appear once; the ten largest clones hold approximately 2.3%. CDR3 size: 15 residues. Germline CDR1 is SGHTA and CDR2 is FQGNSA. Unmatched junction bases numbered 6, after V lost 2 bases and J lost 6 bases. The chain has TRBV7-2 and TRBJ1-5; 8 bases fit TRBD1. This receptor was identified in a woman in her seventies with COVID-19, enrolled during active disease. The material sequenced was peripheral blood. CDR3 region: CASSLSQGASQPQHF. The CDR3, as DNA: TGTGCCAGCAGCTTAAGCCAGGGGGCCAGTCAGCCCCAGCATTTT. The whole variable domain, remainder taken from reference TRBV7-2 and TRBJ1-5, is GAGVSQSPSNKVTEKGKDVELRCDPISGHTALYWYRQSLGQGLEFLIYFQGNSAPDKSGLPSDRFSAERTGGSVSTLTIQRTQQEDSAVYLCASSLSQGASQPQHFGDGTRLSIL.